This TCR beta chain was identified during a study of T cell responses to AZD1222 COVID-19 vaccine (dated by TCRdb to the early 2020s). Notes on the research overall: AZD1222 recipients with second doses at about 4 weeks or about 12 weeks were pooled, because spike-specific TCR depth and breadth did not differ between schedules. TCR sequencing covered 233 trial participants: around 210 given two doses of AZD1222 and 26 given two doses of MenACWY control vaccine. Trial participants were enrolled by age into 18-55, 56-69 and 70-plus year subgroups, with roughly 150, 30 and 60 TCR-sequenced participants respectively. The investigation overall reported the following: After two AZD1222 doses, spike-specific TCR breadth and depth were significantly higher than at day 0 and than in MenACWY recipients. Participants were mostly white British, with more females than males. The authors suggested clonal diversity may have been underestimated. Because no day 14 peak-response samples were available, repertoires were characterized only after the peak T cell response. Conclusions about previously exposed vaccinees were limited because only six or seven AZD1222 recipients were SARS-CoV-2 seropositive at baseline. Vaccine-associated CD4 TCRs spanned the whole spike protein, with dominant responses in regions 160-218 and 743-854. The 56-69-year group was small, and its depth increase did not reach significance, likely because of low power. Epitopes outside the regions mutated in the B.1.351 and B.1.1.7 variants were reportedly recognized by nearly half of the unique spike-specific TCRs.

As concerns this clone: Its antigen target is currently unknown. No per-base quality is available; no much larger clone lies one base away.

The sample's time point label, decoded: baseline before first vaccination. The vaccinee samples were drawn from two UK trials, COV001 and COV002, one of which was a single-blind randomized controlled phase 2/3 trial testing AZD1222 (ChAdOx1 nCoV-19) in healthy adults. Trial participant PBMC samples were collected at day 0 and day 28 after the second dose for TCRbeta chain sequencing. The CDR3 regions of human TCRbeta chains were analyzed by immunosequencing. In the paper's pipeline: TCRs in the repertoires were matched against a reference library of SARS-CoV-2-specific TCRs that had been generated with the MIRA antigen-specificity platform. Breadth meant the fraction of unique TCRs that were SARS-CoV-2-associated, whereas depth meant the fraction of total T cells that were SARS-CoV-2-associated. Using the MIRA data, every spike-specific TCR was mapped to the spike region that the TCR reacted to and assigned to either a CD4 or a CD8 class. Log10-transformed breadth and depth values were compared by one-way ANOVA with Sidak's multiple comparisons tests. The table was pulled from immuneACCESS by TCRdb, which kept in-frame rearrangements only. Such tables lose some clones; where checked, under half of the loss comes from unresolved V genes, and the rest has no known cause. V, J and clone size are those of that table, while D and trimming were read from the DNA. The sample profile shows approximately 160,000 clones; about nine tenths of them were found once. The ten largest clonotypes hold less than 3% of the sample.

The germline V gene sets CDR1 to KGHSH and CDR2 to LQKENI. Measured from the cysteine to the phenylalanine, the CDR3 is 14 residues long. This entry keeps only the CDR3 DNA: 42 bases, framed from base 1. V is cut back by 0 bases and J by 7 bases, with 3 bases in the junction unmatched. The rearranged segments are TRBV18 and TRBJ2-1, with 7 middle bases fitting TRBD1. The TCR was taken from an adult in good health. The sample was peripheral blood, taken on day 0 of AZD1222 vaccination. The nucleotide sequence is given as TGTGCCAGCTCACCACCCGGGACAGTGAATGAGCAGTTCTTC. Its amino acids are CASSPPGTVNEQFF.